This T cell receptor beta chain was obtained from a study of blood T cell repertoires in COVID-19. Method: immunoSEQ multiplex PCR; TCRdb's copy keeps in-frame clones and lacks some. The data contain fewer than 350,000 clones, over 75% of them singletons. In germline, CDR1 is SGHTA, CDR2 FQGNSA. The CDR3 extends over 15 amino acids. The trim removed 6 bases at V and 7 bases at J, leaving 14 bases unmatched. The chain links TRBV7-2 to TRBJ1-2, with 7 bases identical to TRBD1. The sequenced sample consisted of peripheral blood. This receptor was taken from a woman younger than 45 with COVID-19, enrolled during active disease. CDR3 DNA: TGTGCCAGCAGAACCCCCCGGGACAGCGAACTTGGCTACACCTTC. Translation: CASRTPRDSELGYTF. Looking up the rest from reference TRBV7-2 and TRBJ1-2 gives the full variable domain: GAGVSQSPSNKVTEKGKDVELRCDPISGHTALYWYRQSLGQGLEFLIYFQGNSAPDKSGLPSDRFSAERTGGSVSTLTIQRTQQEDSAVYLCASRTPRDSELGYTFGSGTRLTVV.